The 2 T cell receptor beta chains below all came from one sample that was sequenced in a study of blood T cell repertoires in COVID-19. Sequencing was performed with immunoSEQ multiplex PCR; in TCRdb, only in-frame clones are kept and a portion is missing. The sample has approximately 78,000 clones, approximately 90% seen once. The sample consisted of peripheral blood. These receptors originate from a man in his forties or fifties with COVID-19, enrolled during active disease.

The rearrangement joins TRBV28 to TRBJ2-1; weak D call: TRBD2 (6 bases). This CDR3 region has 17 residues. Trimming removed 5 bases at V and 2 bases at J, with 19 bases between. Germline V CDR1 and CDR2: MDHEN, SYDVKM. CDR3 amino acids: CASSLPWDSNPYNEQFF. The CDR3 DNA follows: TGTGCCAGCAGTCTACCATGGGACTCCAACCCCTACAATGAGCAGTTCTTC. Based on the CDR3 plus reference TRBV28 and TRBJ2-1, the full variable domain is DVKVTQSSRYLVKRTGEKVFLECVQDMDHENMFWYRQDPGLGLRLIYFSYDVKMKEKGDIPEGYSVSREKKERFSLILESASTNQTSMYLCASSLPWDSNPYNEQFFGPGTRLTVL.

This chain links TRBV18 with TRBJ2-7; 7 nucleotides match TRBD1. The CDR3 loop spans 14 amino acids. The germline gives CDR1 KGHSH, CDR2 LQKENI. V shed 5 bases, J shed 5 bases, and the junction held 9 bases outside the gene matches. The CDR3 spells CASSMTQGNDEQYF. CDR3 sequence (DNA): TGTGCCAGCTCAATGACACAGGGGAACGACGAGCAGTACTTC.